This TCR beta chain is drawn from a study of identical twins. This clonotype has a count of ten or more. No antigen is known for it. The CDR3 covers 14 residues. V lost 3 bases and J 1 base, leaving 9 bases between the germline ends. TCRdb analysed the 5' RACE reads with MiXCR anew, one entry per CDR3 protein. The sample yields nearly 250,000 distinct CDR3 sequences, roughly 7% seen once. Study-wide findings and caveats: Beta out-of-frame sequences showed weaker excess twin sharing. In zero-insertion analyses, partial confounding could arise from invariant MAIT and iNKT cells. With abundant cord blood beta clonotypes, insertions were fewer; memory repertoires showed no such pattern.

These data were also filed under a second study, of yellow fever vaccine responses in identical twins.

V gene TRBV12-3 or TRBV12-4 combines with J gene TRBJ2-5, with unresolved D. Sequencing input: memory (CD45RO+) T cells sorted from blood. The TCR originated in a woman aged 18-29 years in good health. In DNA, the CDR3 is TGTGCCAGCAGTTTCCTAGAGATCCAAGAGACCCAGTACTTC. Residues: CASSFLEIQETQYF.